This T cell receptor beta chain was sequenced in a study of T cells after yellow fever vaccination. As for the study in general: Among memory cells, EM, EMRA, CM and Tscm subsets were sorted using CD3, CD45RA, CCR7 and CD95.

General study points: It was a small share of clonotypes that appeared in both CD4 and CD8 compartments.

This clonotype was counted ten times or more. TCRdb re-called the 5' RACE reads with MiXCR, one entry per CDR3 protein. The repertoire holds roughly 28,000 distinct CDR3 sequences, with roughly 4.7% as singletons. The material sequenced was PBMCs, either bulk or a sorted T-cell subset (CD4+, CD8+, memory, or dextramer-sorted; not recorded which), taken on the day of the yellow fever booster vaccination. This receptor was identified in a young man who received the YFV17D yellow fever vaccine.

CDR3 amino acids: CSHPRGGGRDEQFF. CDR3 in DNA: TGCAGCCACCCGAGAGGGGGGGGCCGAGATGAGCAGTTCTTC. This chain links TRBV20-1 with TRBJ2-1, with D possibly matching TRBD2 (7 bases). This CDR3 region has 14 residues. Germline values: CDR1 DFQATT, CDR2 SNEGSKA (reference sequence).